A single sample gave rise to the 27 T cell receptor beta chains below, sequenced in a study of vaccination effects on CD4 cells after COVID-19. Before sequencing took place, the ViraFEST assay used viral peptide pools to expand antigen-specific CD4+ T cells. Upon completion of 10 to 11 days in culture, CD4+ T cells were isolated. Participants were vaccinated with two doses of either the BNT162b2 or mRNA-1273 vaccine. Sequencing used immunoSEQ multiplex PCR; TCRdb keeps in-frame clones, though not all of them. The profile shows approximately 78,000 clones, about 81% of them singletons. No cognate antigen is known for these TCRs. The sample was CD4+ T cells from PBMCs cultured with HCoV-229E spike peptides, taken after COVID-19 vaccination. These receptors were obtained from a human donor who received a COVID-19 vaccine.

This CDR3 reads CARRIPRPGVWGYTF. The CDR3 DNA is TGTGCCAGAAGGATTCCGAGGCCAGGGGTTTGGGGCTACACCTTC. The rearrangement links TRBV5-3 to TRBJ1-2; tentative D call: TRBD1 (6 bases). TRBV5-3 is assigned to the ORF class and has an uncertain function. The CDR3 contains 15 residues. Trimming removed 5 bases from V and 8 bases from J, with 22 bases in between.

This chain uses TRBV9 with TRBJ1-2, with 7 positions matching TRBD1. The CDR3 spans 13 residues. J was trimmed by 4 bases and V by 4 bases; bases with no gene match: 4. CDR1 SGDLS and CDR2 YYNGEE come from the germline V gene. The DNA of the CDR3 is TGTGCCAGCAGCTTTGGGACAGTCTATGGCTACACCTTC. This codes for CASSFGTVYGYTF. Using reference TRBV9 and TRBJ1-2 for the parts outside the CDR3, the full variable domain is DSGVTQTPKHLITATGQRVTLRCSPRSGDLSVYWYQQSLDQGLQFLIQYYNGEERAKGNILERFSAQQFPDLHSELNLSSLELGDSALYFCASSFGTVYGYTFGSGTRLTVV.

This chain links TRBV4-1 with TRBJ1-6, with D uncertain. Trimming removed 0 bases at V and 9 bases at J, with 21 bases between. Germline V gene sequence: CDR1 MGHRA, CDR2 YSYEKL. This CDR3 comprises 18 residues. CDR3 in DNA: TGCGCCAGCAGCCAAGACAGCGCCGGGGTCCTCGTCGGTTCACCCCTCCACTTT. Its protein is CASSQDSAGVLVGSPLHF.

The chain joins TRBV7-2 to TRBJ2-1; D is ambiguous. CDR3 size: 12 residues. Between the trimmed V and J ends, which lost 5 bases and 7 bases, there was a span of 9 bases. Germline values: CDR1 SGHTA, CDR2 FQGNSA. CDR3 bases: TGTGCCAGCAGCGGAAAAGTTAATGAGCAGTTCTTC. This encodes CASSGKVNEQFF.

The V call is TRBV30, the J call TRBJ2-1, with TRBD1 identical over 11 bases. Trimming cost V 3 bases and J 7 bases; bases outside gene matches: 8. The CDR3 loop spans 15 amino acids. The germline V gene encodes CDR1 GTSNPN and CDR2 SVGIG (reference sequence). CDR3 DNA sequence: TGTGCCTGGAGAAGGGGGGACAGGGGGAAAAATGAGCAGTTCTTC. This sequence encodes CAWRRGDRGKNEQFF.

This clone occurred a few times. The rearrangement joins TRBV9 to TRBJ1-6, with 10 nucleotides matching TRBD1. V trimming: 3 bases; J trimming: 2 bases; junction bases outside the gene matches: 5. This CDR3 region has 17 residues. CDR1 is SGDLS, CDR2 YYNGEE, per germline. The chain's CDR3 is CASSAGQGGTYNSPLHF. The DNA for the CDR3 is TGTGCCAGCAGCGCCGGACAGGGGGGTACCTATAATTCACCCCTCCACTTT.

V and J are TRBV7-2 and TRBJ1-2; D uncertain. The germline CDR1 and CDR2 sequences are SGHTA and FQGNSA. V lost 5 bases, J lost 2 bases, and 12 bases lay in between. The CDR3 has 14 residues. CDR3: CASSPSDGNYGYTF. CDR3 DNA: TGTGCCAGCAGCCCTTCGGACGGCAACTATGGCTACACCTTC.

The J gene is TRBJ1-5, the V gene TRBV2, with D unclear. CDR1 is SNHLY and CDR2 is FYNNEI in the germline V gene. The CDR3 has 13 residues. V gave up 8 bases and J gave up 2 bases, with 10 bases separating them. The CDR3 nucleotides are TGTGCCAGCGCCCCGGGTCGCAATCAGCCCCAGCATTTT. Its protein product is CASAPGRNQPQHF.

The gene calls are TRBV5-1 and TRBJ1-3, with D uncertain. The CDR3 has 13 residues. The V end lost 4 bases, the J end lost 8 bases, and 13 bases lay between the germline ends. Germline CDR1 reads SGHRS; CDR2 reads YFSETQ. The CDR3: CASSPQGGDTIYF. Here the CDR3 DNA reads TGCGCCAGCAGCCCCCAAGGTGGCGACACCATATATTTT.

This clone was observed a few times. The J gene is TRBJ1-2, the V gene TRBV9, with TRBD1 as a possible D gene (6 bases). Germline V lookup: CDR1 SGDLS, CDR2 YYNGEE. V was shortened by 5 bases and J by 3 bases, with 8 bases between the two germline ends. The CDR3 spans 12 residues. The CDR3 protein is CASRAGDYGYTF. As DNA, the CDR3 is TGTGCCAGCAGGGCAGGGGACTATGGCTACACCTTC. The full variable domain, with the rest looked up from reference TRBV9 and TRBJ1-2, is DSGVTQTPKHLITATGQRVTLRCSPRSGDLSVYWYQQSLDQGLQFLIQYYNGEERAKGNILERFSAQQFPDLHSELNLSSLELGDSALYFCASRAGDYGYTFGSGTRLTVV.

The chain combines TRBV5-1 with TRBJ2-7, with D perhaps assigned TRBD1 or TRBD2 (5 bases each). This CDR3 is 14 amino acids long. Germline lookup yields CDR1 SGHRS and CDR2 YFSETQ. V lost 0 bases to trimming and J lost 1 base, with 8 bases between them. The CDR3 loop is CASSLAGGSYEQYV. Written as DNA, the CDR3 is TGCGCCAGCAGCTTGGCTGGGGGATCCTACGAGCAGTACGTC.

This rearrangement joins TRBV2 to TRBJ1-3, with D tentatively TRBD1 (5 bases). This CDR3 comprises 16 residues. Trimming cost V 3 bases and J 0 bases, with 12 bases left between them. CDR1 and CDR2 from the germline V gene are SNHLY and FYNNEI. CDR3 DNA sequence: TGTGCCAGCAGTGACCAAGACGGGGCCTCTGGAAACACCATATATTTT. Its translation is CASSDQDGASGNTIYF.

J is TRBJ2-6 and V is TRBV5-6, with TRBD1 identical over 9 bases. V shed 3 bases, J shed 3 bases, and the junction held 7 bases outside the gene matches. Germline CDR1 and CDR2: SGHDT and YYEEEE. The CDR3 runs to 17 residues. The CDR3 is CASSSTGGAGGANVLTF. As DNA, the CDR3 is TGTGCCAGCAGCTCTACAGGGGGCGCTGGTGGGGCCAACGTCCTGACTTTC. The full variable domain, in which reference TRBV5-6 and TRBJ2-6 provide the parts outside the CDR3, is DAGVTQSPTHLIKTRGQQVTLRCSPKSGHDTVSWYQQALGQGPQFIFQYYEEEERQRGNFPDRFSGHQFPNYSSELNVNALLLGDSALYLCASSSTGGAGGANVLTFGAGSRLTVL.

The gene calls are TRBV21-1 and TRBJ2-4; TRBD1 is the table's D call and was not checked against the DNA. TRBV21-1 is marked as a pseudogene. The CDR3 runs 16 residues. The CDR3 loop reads CASSTRQELAKNIQYF. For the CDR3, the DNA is TGTGCCAGCAGCACCAGACAGGAGCTAGCCAAAAACATTCAGTACTTC.

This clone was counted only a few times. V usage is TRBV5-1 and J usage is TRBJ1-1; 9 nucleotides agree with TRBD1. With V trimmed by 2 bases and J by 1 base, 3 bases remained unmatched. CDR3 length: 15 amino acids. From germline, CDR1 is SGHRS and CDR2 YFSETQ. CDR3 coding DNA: TGCGCCAGCAGCTTACAGGGGGCTGGGAACACTGAAGCTTTCTTT. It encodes CASSLQGAGNTEAFF.

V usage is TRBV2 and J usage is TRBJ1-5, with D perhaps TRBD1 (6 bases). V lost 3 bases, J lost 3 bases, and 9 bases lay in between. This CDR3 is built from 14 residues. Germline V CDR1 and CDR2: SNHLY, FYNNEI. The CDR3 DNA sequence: TGTGCCAGCAGTGATGGACAGAACAATCAGCCCCAGCATTTT. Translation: CASSDGQNNQPQHF.

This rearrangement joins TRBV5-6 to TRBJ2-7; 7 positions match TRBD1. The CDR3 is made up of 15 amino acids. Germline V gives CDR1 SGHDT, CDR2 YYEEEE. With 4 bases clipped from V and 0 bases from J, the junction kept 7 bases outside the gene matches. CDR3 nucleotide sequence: TGTGCCAGCAGCAGAAAGACAGGGTTCTCCTACGAGCAGTACGTC. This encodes CASSRKTGFSYEQYV.

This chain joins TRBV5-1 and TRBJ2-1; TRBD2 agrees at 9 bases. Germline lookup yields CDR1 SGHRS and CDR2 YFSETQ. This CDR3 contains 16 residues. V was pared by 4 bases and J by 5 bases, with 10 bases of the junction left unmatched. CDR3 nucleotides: TGCGCCAGCAGCCTGGTGGTTAGCGGGGGTCACAATGAGCAGTTCTTC. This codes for CASSLVVSGGHNEQFF.

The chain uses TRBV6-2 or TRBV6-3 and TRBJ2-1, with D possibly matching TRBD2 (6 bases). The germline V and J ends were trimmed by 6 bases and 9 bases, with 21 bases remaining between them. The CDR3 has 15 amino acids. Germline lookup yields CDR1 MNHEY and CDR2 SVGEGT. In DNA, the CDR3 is TGTGCCAGCAGCGGAGGGGTGAACCTAGAGGGTGAGCAGTTCTTC. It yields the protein CASSGGVNLEGEQFF.

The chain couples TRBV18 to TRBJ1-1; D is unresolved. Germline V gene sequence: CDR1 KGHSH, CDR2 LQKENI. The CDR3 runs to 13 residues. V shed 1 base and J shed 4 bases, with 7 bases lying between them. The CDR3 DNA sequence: TGTGCCAGCTCACCACGTCGTGGCACTGAAGCTTTCTTT. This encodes CASSPRRGTEAFF.

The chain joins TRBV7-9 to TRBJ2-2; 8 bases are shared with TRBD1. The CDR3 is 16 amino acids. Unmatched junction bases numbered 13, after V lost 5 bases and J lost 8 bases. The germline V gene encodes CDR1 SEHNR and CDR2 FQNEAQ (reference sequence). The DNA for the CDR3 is TGTGCCAGCAGCAAAATCGGGACAGGTGCTGCTGGGGAGCTGTTTTTT. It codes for CASSKIGTGAAGELFF.

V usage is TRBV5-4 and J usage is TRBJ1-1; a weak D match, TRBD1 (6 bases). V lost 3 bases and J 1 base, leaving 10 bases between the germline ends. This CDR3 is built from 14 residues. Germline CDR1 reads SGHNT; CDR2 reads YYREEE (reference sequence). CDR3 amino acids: CASSSGTQNTEAFF. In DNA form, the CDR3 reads TGTGCCAGCAGCTCCGGGACACAGAACACTGAAGCTTTCTTT.

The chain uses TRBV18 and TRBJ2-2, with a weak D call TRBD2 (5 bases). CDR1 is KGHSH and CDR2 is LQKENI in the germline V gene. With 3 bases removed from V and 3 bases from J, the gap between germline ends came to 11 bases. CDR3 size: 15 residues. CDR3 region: CASSPLRDYTGELFF. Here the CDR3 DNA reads TGTGCCAGCTCACCGTTACGGGATTACACCGGGGAGCTGTTTTTT.

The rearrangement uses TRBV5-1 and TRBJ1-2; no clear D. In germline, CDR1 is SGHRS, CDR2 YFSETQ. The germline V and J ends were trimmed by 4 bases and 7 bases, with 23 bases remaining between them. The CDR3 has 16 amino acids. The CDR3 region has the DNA TGCGCCAGCAGCCCACCCCAAGTAGGCCTTAAGGCTGGCTACACCTTC. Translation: CASSPPQVGLKAGYTF.

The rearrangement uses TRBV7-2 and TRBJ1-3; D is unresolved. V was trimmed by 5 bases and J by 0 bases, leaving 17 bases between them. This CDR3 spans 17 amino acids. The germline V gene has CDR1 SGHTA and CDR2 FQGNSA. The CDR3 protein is CASSPTIQWGSGNTIYF. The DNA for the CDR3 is TGTGCCAGCAGCCCAACTATACAGTGGGGCTCTGGAAACACCATATATTTT. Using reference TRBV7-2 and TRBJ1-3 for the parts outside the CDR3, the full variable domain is GAGVSQSPSNKVTEKGKDVELRCDPISGHTALYWYRQSLGQGLEFLIYFQGNSAPDKSGLPSDRFSAERTGGSVSTLTIQRTQQEDSAVYLCASSPTIQWGSGNTIYFGEGSWLTVV.

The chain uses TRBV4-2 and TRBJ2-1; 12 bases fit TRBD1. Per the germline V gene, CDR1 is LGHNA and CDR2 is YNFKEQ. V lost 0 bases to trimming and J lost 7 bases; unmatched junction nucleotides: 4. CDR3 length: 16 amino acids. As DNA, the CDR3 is TGTGCCAGCAGCCAAGAGGGACAGGGGGCGACGAATGAGCAGTTCTTC. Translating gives CASSQEGQGATNEQFF.

As DNA, the CDR3 is TGTGCCAGCAGATGGGGACAGGGGGGCCCAGATACGCAGTATTTT. It encodes CASRWGQGGPDTQYF. The chain uses TRBV3-1 (or the pseudogene TRBV3-2) and TRBJ2-3; 11 nucleotides align to TRBD1. Trimming cost V 6 bases and J 4 bases; bases outside gene matches: 6. Germline-derived CDR1 and CDR2 are LGHDT and YNNKEL (reference sequence). The CDR3 contains 15 residues.